This TCR beta chain emerged from a study of human T cells and chemical hapten exposure. On the study more broadly: Patients, largely female, had alopecia areata, totalis or universalis. Study-level results: It should be noted that donors had alopecia, so their immune response may differ from healthy people's. While controls formed fewer of them, expanded TCRs formed significantly more large CDR3 similarity clusters.

Described time point: pre-sensitization, week 0. Treatment given: therapeutic diphenylcyclopropenone sensitization with weekly scalp DPC. This clonotype has only a few counts. Antigen unknown. Per the germline V gene, CDR1 is KGHSH and CDR2 is LQKENI. This CDR3 region has 15 residues. Trimming removed 3 bases from V and 2 bases from J, with 14 bases in between. TCRdb fed the RACE reads into MiXCR, producing one record per CDR3 protein. The repertoire holds tens of thousands of distinct CDR3 sequences, with about 9.4% as singletons. Sequenced here: whole blood, sampled in connection with sensitization to the hapten diphenylcyclopropenone (DPC). The TCR was taken from a woman between 40 and 55 years old with alopecia areata. Some clones in this sample may be carry-over from other donors' samples. The rearrangement uses TRBV18 and TRBJ2-7, with D tentatively TRBD2 (8 bases). CDR3 sequence (DNA): TGTGCCAGCTCACCGGGGACAGCGGGGGCCTACGAGCAGTACTTC. Its protein is CASSPGTAGAYEQYF.